The rows below give T cell receptor beta chains drawn from one sample of a study of CXCR4 blockade with PD-1 therapy in pancreatic cancer. Clones were read by immunoSEQ multiplex PCR, and TCRdb kept only the in-frame ones, dropping some. Of some 4,400 clones in the sample, approximately 61% are singletons; the top ten hold 14%. Input material: tumor tissue. These receptors were taken from a human donor with pancreatic ductal adenocarcinoma. The CDR3 runs from the conserved cysteine through the conserved F or W. Fields, in order: V gene, D gene, CDR3 length, clone size, J gene, CDR3 protein, CDR3 DNA. The D gene is left open where the match is weak. Expanded clones are given a class, and other clones once, few, many or no size at all.

v_call: TRBV14; d_call: -; cdr3_length: 13; clone_size: few; j_call: TRBJ2-3; cdr3_aa: CASSALGTDTQYF; cdr3_nt: TGTGCCAGCAGCGCCCTCGGCACAGATACGCAGTATTTT
v_call: TRBV27; d_call: -; cdr3_length: 13; clone_size: few; j_call: TRBJ1-1; cdr3_aa: CASSLTGNTEAFF; cdr3_nt: TGTGCCAGCAGTTTAACTGGGAACACTGAAGCTTTCTTT
v_call: TRBV28; d_call: -; cdr3_length: 16; clone_size: few; j_call: TRBJ1-1; cdr3_aa: CASSLIKGGRNTEAFF; cdr3_nt: TGTGCCAGCAGTTTAATTAAGGGAGGGAGGAACACTGAAGCTTTCTTT
v_call: TRBV19; d_call: -; cdr3_length: 13; clone_size: -; j_call: TRBJ1-1; cdr3_aa: CASSIGVRGEAFF; cdr3_nt: TGTGCCAGTAGTATAGGGGTCAGGGGTGAAGCTTTCTTT
v_call: TRBV14; d_call: -; cdr3_length: 14; clone_size: -; j_call: TRBJ1-2; cdr3_aa: CASSQGYRVVGYTF; cdr3_nt: TGTGCCAGCAGCCAAGGGTACCGGGTAGTTGGCTACACCTTC
v_call: TRBV6-8; d_call: TRBD1; cdr3_length: 12; clone_size: medium-sized; j_call: TRBJ2-2; cdr3_aa: CASRDRAGELFF; cdr3_nt: TGTGCCAGCAGGGACAGGGCCGGGGAGCTGTTTTTT
v_call: TRBV6-8; d_call: TRBD1; cdr3_length: 16; clone_size: -; j_call: TRBJ2-7; cdr3_aa: CAISGPGTGPTYEQYF; cdr3_nt: TGTGCCATCAGTGGTCCCGGGACAGGGCCGACCTACGAGCAGTACTTC
v_call: TRBV29-1; d_call: -; cdr3_length: 16; clone_size: -; j_call: TRBJ2-1; cdr3_aa: CSVEDNLRTTYNEQFF; cdr3_nt: TGCAGCGTTGAAGACAATCTCCGGACCACCTACAATGAGCAGTTCTTC
v_call: TRBV7-7; d_call: -; cdr3_length: 15; clone_size: -; j_call: TRBJ1-3; cdr3_aa: CASSLEGSSGNTIYF; cdr3_nt: TGTGCCAGCAGCTTGGAGGGTTCCTCTGGAAACACCATATATTTT
v_call: TRBV11-3; d_call: -; cdr3_length: 14; clone_size: -; j_call: TRBJ2-3; cdr3_aa: CASSLGRFTDTQYF; cdr3_nt: TGTGCCAGCAGCTTGGGCCGGTTCACAGATACGCAGTATTTT
v_call: TRBV30; d_call: -; cdr3_length: 14; clone_size: -; j_call: TRBJ2-2; cdr3_aa: CAWMGRRDTGELFF; cdr3_nt: TGTGCCTGGATGGGAAGGAGGGACACCGGGGAGCTGTTTTTT
v_call: TRBV19; d_call: -; cdr3_length: 11; clone_size: -; j_call: TRBJ1-2; cdr3_aa: CASSIGISCTF; cdr3_nt: TGTGCCAGTAGTATCGGGATTTCCTGCACCTTC
v_call: TRBV19; d_call: -; cdr3_length: 14; clone_size: -; j_call: TRBJ2-1; cdr3_aa: CASSGTSGIRKQFF; cdr3_nt: TGTGCCAGTTCCGGGACTTCTGGGATTCGAAAGCAGTTCTTC
v_call: TRBV6-8; d_call: -; cdr3_length: 14; clone_size: -; j_call: TRBJ1-5; cdr3_aa: CASSYRVGNQPQHF; cdr3_nt: TGTGCCAGCAGTTACAGGGTTGGCAATCAGCCCCAGCATTTT
v_call: TRBV5-1; d_call: TRBD1; cdr3_length: 15; clone_size: few; j_call: TRBJ1-2; cdr3_aa: CASSATGTGSDGYTF; cdr3_nt: TGCGCCAGCAGCGCTACCGGGACAGGGTCCGACGGCTACACCTTC
v_call: TRBV30; d_call: -; cdr3_length: 12; clone_size: -; j_call: TRBJ2-7; cdr3_aa: CAWASDRGEQYF; cdr3_nt: TGTGCCTGGGCATCAGACAGAGGCGAGCAGTACTTC
v_call: TRBV30; d_call: -; cdr3_length: 11; clone_size: -; j_call: TRBJ1-1; cdr3_aa: CAWSVTPEAFF; cdr3_nt: TGTGCCTGGAGTGTAACCCCTGAAGCTTTCTTT
v_call: TRBV9; d_call: TRBD2; cdr3_length: 15; clone_size: -; j_call: TRBJ2-1; cdr3_aa: CASSVALAGNNEQFF; cdr3_nt: TGTGCCAGCAGCGTAGCACTAGCGGGGAACAATGAGCAGTTCTTC
v_call: TRBV19; d_call: -; cdr3_length: 13; clone_size: once; j_call: TRBJ2-1; cdr3_aa: CASTKVGDNEQFF; cdr3_nt: TGTGCCAGTACTAAAGTGGGGGACAATGAGCAGTTCTTC
v_call: TRBV9; d_call: TRBD1; cdr3_length: 15; clone_size: large; j_call: TRBJ1-1; cdr3_aa: CASSVEGTANTEAFF; cdr3_nt: TGTGCCAGCAGCGTAGAAGGGACAGCGAACACTGAAGCTTTCTTT
v_call: TRBV29-1; d_call: TRBD2; cdr3_length: 16; clone_size: -; j_call: TRBJ2-3; cdr3_aa: CSVVPLLAESTDTQYF; cdr3_nt: TGCAGCGTTGTTCCCTTACTAGCGGAAAGCACAGATACGCAGTATTTT
v_call: TRBV6-4; d_call: -; cdr3_length: 14; clone_size: -; j_call: TRBJ2-3; cdr3_aa: CASSYGWGTDTQYF; cdr3_nt: TGTGCCAGCAGTTATGGGTGGGGCACAGATACGCAGTATTTT
v_call: TRBV28; d_call: TRBD1; cdr3_length: 16; clone_size: -; j_call: TRBJ1-2; cdr3_aa: CASSGTGQGFFYGYTF; cdr3_nt: TGTGCCAGCAGTGGGACGGGACAGGGGTTTTTCTATGGCTACACCTTC
v_call: TRBV6-7; d_call: -; cdr3_length: 18; clone_size: few; j_call: TRBJ2-5; cdr3_aa: CASSYPLGQSTYQETQYF; cdr3_nt: TGTGCCAGCAGTTACCCTTTAGGACAGTCAACGTACCAAGAGACCCAGTACTTC
v_call: TRBV19; d_call: -; cdr3_length: 15; clone_size: -; j_call: TRBJ2-5; cdr3_aa: CASSIGGRNQETQYF; cdr3_nt: TGTGCCAGTAGTATCGGTGGACGGAATCAAGAGACCCAGTACTTC
v_call: TRBV18; d_call: TRBD1; cdr3_length: 13; clone_size: -; j_call: TRBJ2-7; cdr3_aa: CASSPGQGREQYF; cdr3_nt: TGTGCCAGCTCACCCGGACAGGGGAGGGAGCAGTACTTC
v_call: TRBV27; d_call: -; cdr3_length: 15; clone_size: -; j_call: TRBJ2-7; cdr3_aa: CASSYLVSSSYEQYF; cdr3_nt: TGTGCCAGCAGTTACCTCGTATCAAGCTCCTACGAGCAGTACTTC
v_call: TRBV6-8; d_call: -; cdr3_length: 13; clone_size: -; j_call: TRBJ1-1; cdr3_aa: CASSGLGGTEAFF; cdr3_nt: TGTGCCAGCAGTGGGCTAGGGGGGACTGAAGCTTTCTTT
v_call: TRBV9; d_call: TRBD2; cdr3_length: 15; clone_size: -; j_call: TRBJ2-1; cdr3_aa: CASSTRTSGSNEQFF; cdr3_nt: TGTGCCAGCAGCACTCGAACTAGCGGGAGTAATGAGCAGTTCTTC
v_call: TRBV19; d_call: -; cdr3_length: 12; clone_size: once; j_call: TRBJ1-3; cdr3_aa: CAIQGSGNTIYF; cdr3_nt: TGTGCCATACAGGGTTCTGGAAACACCATATATTTT
v_call: TRBV11-3; d_call: TRBD1; cdr3_length: 15; clone_size: medium-sized; j_call: TRBJ1-2; cdr3_aa: CASSLSGQGVYGYTF; cdr3_nt: TGTGCCAGCAGCTTATCCGGACAGGGGGTCTATGGCTACACCTTC
v_call: TRBV18; d_call: -; cdr3_length: 14; clone_size: -; j_call: TRBJ2-2; cdr3_aa: CASSPVPTDGELFF; cdr3_nt: TGTGCCAGCTCCCCCGTACCCACCGACGGGGAGCTGTTTTTT
v_call: TRBV6-8; d_call: -; cdr3_length: 14; clone_size: -; j_call: TRBJ2-7; cdr3_aa: CASSSPGRDYEQYF; cdr3_nt: TGTGCCAGCAGTTCCCCGGGACGGGACTACGAGCAGTACTTC
v_call: TRBV5-1; d_call: -; cdr3_length: 14; clone_size: -; j_call: TRBJ2-3; cdr3_aa: CASSLGGTADTQYF; cdr3_nt: TGCGCCAGCAGCTTGGGGGGCACGGCAGATACGCAGTATTTT
v_call: TRBV6-4; d_call: TRBD2; cdr3_length: 15; clone_size: -; j_call: TRBJ2-7; cdr3_aa: CAISALTSGTYEQYF; cdr3_nt: TGTGCCATCAGTGCACTGACTAGCGGCACCTACGAGCAGTACTTC
v_call: TRBV6-8; d_call: TRBD2; cdr3_length: 12; clone_size: -; j_call: TRBJ2-1; cdr3_aa: CASRTSGLKLFF; cdr3_nt: TGTGCCAGCAGAACTAGCGGGTTGAAACTGTTCTTC
v_call: TRBV18; d_call: -; cdr3_length: 13; clone_size: -; j_call: TRBJ1-2; cdr3_aa: CASSNLDGDGYTF; cdr3_nt: TGTGCCAGCTCCAATCTCGACGGAGATGGCTACACCTTC
v_call: TRBV19; d_call: TRBD2; cdr3_length: 15; clone_size: -; j_call: TRBJ2-6; cdr3_aa: CASKLREAGANVLTF; cdr3_nt: TGTGCCAGTAAGTTGCGGGAGGCTGGGGCCAACGTCCTGACTTTC
v_call: TRBV9; d_call: -; cdr3_length: 12; clone_size: -; j_call: TRBJ2-3; cdr3_aa: CASSVAADTQYF; cdr3_nt: TGTGCCAGCAGCGTGGCCGCAGATACGCAGTATTTT
v_call: TRBV19; d_call: -; cdr3_length: 14; clone_size: -; j_call: TRBJ2-7; cdr3_aa: CASSASMSSYEQYF; cdr3_nt: TGTGCCAGTAGTGCTTCTATGAGCTCCTACGAGCAGTACTTC
v_call: TRBV18; d_call: -; cdr3_length: 12; clone_size: -; j_call: TRBJ2-5; cdr3_aa: CASSPNQETQYF; cdr3_nt: TGTGCCAGCTCACCGAATCAAGAGACCCAGTACTTC
v_call: TRBV23-1; d_call: TRBD1; cdr3_length: 17; clone_size: -; j_call: TRBJ2-1; cdr3_aa: CASSQFPPNLQGNEQFF; cdr3_nt: TGCGCCAGCAGTCAGTTCCCCCCCAACCTACAGGGGAATGAGCAGTTCTTC
v_call: TRBV6-8; d_call: -; cdr3_length: 17; clone_size: -; j_call: TRBJ2-2; cdr3_aa: CASSYSPREANTGELFF; cdr3_nt: TGTGCCAGCAGTTACTCTCCAAGGGAAGCGAACACCGGGGAGCTGTTTTTT